Below, 10 T cell receptor beta chains from the same sample are listed, as sequenced in a study of T cells in Graves' hyperthyroidism and ophthalmopathy. The source material, RNA transcripts, was used to amplify TCR beta CDR3 regions. Carried out on the TCR CDR3, a first-round RT-PCR used the HTBI primer set. TCRdb reprocessed the multiplex PCR reads with MiXCR, giving one entry per CDR3 protein. The sample records around 620,000 distinct CDR3 sequences, more than 13% being singletons. Sequencing was done on a sample of blood. These receptor sequences come from a woman aged 18-30 years with Graves' ophthalmopathy.

This rearrangement joins TRBV10-3 to TRBJ1-2; no clear D. The ends were cut back, 6 bases at V and 7 bases at J, with 9 bases in the middle. The CDR3 runs to 11 residues. Germline V gene lookup returns CDR1 ENHRY and CDR2 SYGVKD. The CDR3 nucleotides read TGTGCCATCAGCTCCGCTTTTGGCTACACCTTC. Protein product: CAISSAFGYTF.

In this sample, this clonotype turned up many times. The CDR3 bases are TGTGCCATCAGTGAGTCAACCGGGACAGGGAATTCACCCCTCCACTTT. It specifies CAISESTGTGNSPLHF. This chain connects TRBV10-3 to TRBJ1-6, with 9 bases matching TRBD1. The J segment lost 7 bases and the V segment lost 0 bases, leaving 4 bases of the junction unmatched. The length of the CDR3 is 16 residues. CDR1 ENHRY and CDR2 SYGVKD come from the germline V gene.

Worth noting for this clonotype: It may be a read error: a sequence one base away is much more abundant. The V gene is TRBV20-1, the J gene TRBJ1-1; 7 bases are shared with TRBD1. The CDR3 consists of 14 residues. The germline gives CDR1 DFQATT, CDR2 SNEGSKA (reference sequence). CDR3 DNA: TGCGGTGCCCTCGTCAGGGGGAAACTCCCTGAAGCTTTCTTT. Translated, it gives CGALVRGKLPEAFF.

The gene calls are TRBV4-1 and TRBJ1-1; 7 positions match TRBD1. The CDR3 covers 14 residues. CDR1 MGHRA and CDR2 YSYEKL come from the germline V gene. Trimming cost V 4 bases and J 3 bases; bases outside gene matches: 5. CDR3 residues: CASSPRDSDTEAFF. CDR3 in DNA: TGCGCCAGCAGCCCTAGGGACAGCGACACTGAAGCTTTCTTT.

This clonotype appeared many times. The V and J genes are TRBV6-1 and TRBJ1-5; TRBD1 matches 9 bases. J gave up 6 bases and V 6 bases, and 6 bases lay outside the gene matches. The CDR3 length is 14 residues. Germline CDR1 reads MNHNS; CDR2 reads SASEGT. The CDR3 DNA is TGTGCCAGCAGGACGGGACAGGGCGGTCAGCCCCAGCATTTT. It yields the protein CASRTGQGGQPQHF.

Concerning this clonotype itself: A much larger clone differs from this one at a single base, so this may be a read error. CDR3 amino acids: CASSLVSGVSYNEQYF. CDR3 nucleotide sequence: TGTGCCAGCAGCTTAGTGAGCGGAGTTTCCTACAATGAGCAGTACTTC. The J gene is TRBJ2-1, the V gene TRBV7-3; D is perhaps TRBD2 (5 bases). The DNA end favors TRBJ2-7, so the J call may be wrong. Germline CDR1 SGHTA, CDR2 FQGTGA. The CDR3 spans 16 residues.

The chain uses TRBV27 and TRBJ2-3; weak D call: TRBD1 (6 bases). The CDR3 is 14 residues long. CDR1 is MNHEY and CDR2 is SMNVEV in the germline V gene (reference sequence). V was trimmed by 3 bases and J by 6 bases, leaving 13 bases between them. This chain's CDR3 is CASSLRVGADTQYF. Here the CDR3 DNA reads TGTGCCAGCAGTTTGCGGGTGGGGGCGGATACGCAGTATTTT.

Many counts were recorded for this clonotype. This rearrangement joins TRBV20-1 to TRBJ1-1; TRBD1 is a possible D gene (5 bases). Germline V gives CDR1 DFQATT, CDR2 SNEGSKA (reference sequence). The CDR3 runs to 15 residues. With 8 bases removed from V and 0 bases from J, the gap between germline ends came to 19 bases. For the CDR3, the DNA is TGCAGTCCGGGTAGAACCAGGGCCATGAACACTGAAGCTTTCTTT. Translating gives CSPGRTRAMNTEAFF.

This clonotype was recorded many times. This chain uses TRBV7-9 with TRBJ2-1, with 11 bases that match TRBD1. Germline CDR1 and CDR2: SEHNR and FQNEAQ (reference sequence). V was clipped by 5 bases and J by 6 bases; unmatched bases: 6. The CDR3 is made up of 15 amino acids. CDR3 coding DNA: TGTGCCAGCAGCCGGACAGGGGGCGAGGTCAATGAGCAGTTCTTC. It translates to CASSRTGGEVNEQFF.

Concerning this clonotype itself: One base away lies a much larger clone, so this may be a sequencing read error. This CDR3 is CASSWASGNTGELFF. The CDR3 DNA is TGTGCCAGCAGTTGGGCTAGCGGGAACACCGGGGAGCTGTTTTTT. V usage is TRBV27 and J usage is TRBJ2-2, with TRBD2 identical over 7 bases. The CDR3 extends over 15 amino acids. V shed 4 bases, J shed 1 base, and the junction held 3 bases outside the gene matches. Germline V gene sequence: CDR1 MNHEY, CDR2 SMNVEV (reference sequence).